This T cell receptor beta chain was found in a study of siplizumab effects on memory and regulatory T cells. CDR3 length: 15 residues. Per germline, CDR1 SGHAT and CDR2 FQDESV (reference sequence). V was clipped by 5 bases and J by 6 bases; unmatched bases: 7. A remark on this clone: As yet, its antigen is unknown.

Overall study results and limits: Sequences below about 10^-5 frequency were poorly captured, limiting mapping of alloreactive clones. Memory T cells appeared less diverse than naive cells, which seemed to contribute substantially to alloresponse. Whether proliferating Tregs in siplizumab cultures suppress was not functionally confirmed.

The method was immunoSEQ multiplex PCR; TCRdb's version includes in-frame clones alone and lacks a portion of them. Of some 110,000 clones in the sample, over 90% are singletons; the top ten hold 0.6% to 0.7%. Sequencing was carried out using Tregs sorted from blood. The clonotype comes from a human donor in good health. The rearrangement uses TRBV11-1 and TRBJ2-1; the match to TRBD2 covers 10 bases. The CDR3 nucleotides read TGTGCCAGCAGCCGAGGACTAGCGGAGGGCAATGAGCAGTTCTTC. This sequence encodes CASSRGLAEGNEQFF.